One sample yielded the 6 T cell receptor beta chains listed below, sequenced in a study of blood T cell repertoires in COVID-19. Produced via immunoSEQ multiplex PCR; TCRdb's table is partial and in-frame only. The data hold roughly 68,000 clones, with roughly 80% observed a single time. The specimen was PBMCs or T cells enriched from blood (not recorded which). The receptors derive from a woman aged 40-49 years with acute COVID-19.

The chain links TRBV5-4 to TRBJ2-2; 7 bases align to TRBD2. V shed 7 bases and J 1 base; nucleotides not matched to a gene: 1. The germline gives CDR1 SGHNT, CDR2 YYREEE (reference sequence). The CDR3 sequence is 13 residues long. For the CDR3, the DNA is TGTGCCAGCTCGGGGGGGAACACCGGGGAGCTGTTTTTT. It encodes CASSGGNTGELFF. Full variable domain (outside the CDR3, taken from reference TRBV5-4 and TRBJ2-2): ETGVTQSPTHLIKTRGQQVTLRCSSQSGHNTVSWYQQALGQGPQFIFQYYREEENGRGNFPPRFSGLQFPNYSSELNVNALELDDSALYLCASSGGNTGELFFGEGSRLTVL.

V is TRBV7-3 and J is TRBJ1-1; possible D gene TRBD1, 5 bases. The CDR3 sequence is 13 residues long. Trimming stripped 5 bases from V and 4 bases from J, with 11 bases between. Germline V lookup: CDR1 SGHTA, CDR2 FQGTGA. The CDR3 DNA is TGTGCCAGCAGCCCCGCCGGGGGCACTGAAGCTTTCTTT. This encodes CASSPAGGTEAFF.

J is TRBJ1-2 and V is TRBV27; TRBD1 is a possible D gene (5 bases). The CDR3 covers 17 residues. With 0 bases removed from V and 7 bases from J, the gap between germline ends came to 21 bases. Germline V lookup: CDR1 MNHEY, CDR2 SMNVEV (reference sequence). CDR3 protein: CASSLSVAGLPASGYTF. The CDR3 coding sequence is TGTGCCAGCAGTTTATCGGTTGCAGGGCTCCCAGCAAGTGGCTACACCTTC.

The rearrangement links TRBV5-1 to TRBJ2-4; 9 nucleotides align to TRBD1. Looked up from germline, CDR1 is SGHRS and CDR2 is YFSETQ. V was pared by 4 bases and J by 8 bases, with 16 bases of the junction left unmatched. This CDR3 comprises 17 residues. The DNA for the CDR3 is TGCGCCAGCAGCCCCCTCCCCGGGACAGGGTGGGGGGACATTCAGTACTTC. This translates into CASSPLPGTGWGDIQYF. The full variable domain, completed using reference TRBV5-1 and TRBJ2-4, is KAGVTQTPRYLIKTRGQQVTLSCSPISGHRSVSWYQQTPGQGLQFLFEYFSETQRNKGNFPGRFSGRQFSNSRSEMNVSTLELGDSALYLCASSPLPGTGWGDIQYFGAGTRLSVL.

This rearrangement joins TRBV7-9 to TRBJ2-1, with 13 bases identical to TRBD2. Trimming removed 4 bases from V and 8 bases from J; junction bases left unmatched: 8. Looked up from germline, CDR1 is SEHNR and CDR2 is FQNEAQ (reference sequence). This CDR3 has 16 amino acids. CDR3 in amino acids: CASSSIGLAGEYEQFF. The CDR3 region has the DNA TGTGCCAGCAGCTCCATCGGACTAGCGGGAGAATATGAGCAGTTCTTC.

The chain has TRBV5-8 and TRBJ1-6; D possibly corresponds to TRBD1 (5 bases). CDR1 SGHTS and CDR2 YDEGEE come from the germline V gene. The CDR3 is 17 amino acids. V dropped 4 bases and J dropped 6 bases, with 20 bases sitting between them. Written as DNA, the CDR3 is TGTGCCAGCAGCCGGCTTGGGGTTAAGGGGTTTAATTCACCCCTCCACTTT. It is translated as CASSRLGVKGFNSPLHF.